A single sample gave rise to the 23 T cell receptor beta chains below, sequenced in a study of blood T cell repertoires in COVID-19. Sequenced by immunoSEQ multiplex PCR; TCRdb stores in-frame clones only, minus some. The repertoire consists of 100,000 to 150,000 clones, with more than 80% occurring once and the leading ten covering roughly 4.7%. The sequenced sample consisted of peripheral blood. These receptors were collected from a man aged 35 to 55 with acute or convalescent COVID-19.

This chain joins TRBV19 and TRBJ2-5; 8 bases fit TRBD2. The germline CDR1 and CDR2 sequences are LNHDA and SQIVND (reference sequence). Trimming removed 6 bases from V and 1 base from J; junction bases left unmatched: 10. This CDR3 spans 16 amino acids. CDR3 sequence: CASSDRLLAVQETQYF. The CDR3 nucleotides read TGTGCCAGTAGCGACCGTTTACTAGCGGTCCAAGAGACCCAGTACTTC.

The rearrangement joins TRBV6-5 to TRBJ1-2, with 10 bases that match TRBD1. V was pared by 6 bases and J by 9 bases, with 7 bases of the junction left unmatched. CDR1 is MNHEY and CDR2 is SVGAGI in the germline V gene. The CDR3 totals 13 residues. DNA for the CDR3: TGTGCCAGCAGACGACAGGGGGCGCCTCGCTACACCTTC. Translation: CASRRQGAPRYTF.

The chain has TRBV4-3 and TRBJ1-6, with D uncertain. This CDR3 has 17 amino acids. V was cut by 0 bases and J by 0 bases, with 9 bases left in between. CDR1 LGHNA and CDR2 YSLEER come from the germline V gene. As DNA, the CDR3 is TGCGCCAGCAGCCAAGATCGAGTTAGCTCCTATAATTCACCCCTCCACTTT. Protein: CASSQDRVSSYNSPLHF.

J is TRBJ1-5 and V is TRBV12-3 or TRBV12-4, with a possible D match to TRBD1 (6 bases). This CDR3 has 12 amino acids. Trimming took 5 bases from V and 7 from J, leaving 9 bases between them. The CDR3: CASSIQGQPQHF. The CDR3 DNA follows: TGTGCCAGCAGTATACAGGGCCAGCCCCAGCATTTT.

V usage is TRBV19 and J usage is TRBJ2-6, with 7 bases aligning to TRBD1. The CDR3 extends over 16 amino acids. Germline loops: CDR1 LNHDA, CDR2 SQIVND (reference sequence). The trim removed 4 bases at V and 6 bases at J, leaving 9 bases unmatched. For the CDR3, the DNA is TGTGCCAGTAGTAGGGGACAGCCAATCTCGGCCAACGTCCTGACTTTC. Translation gives CASSRGQPISANVLTF.

J is TRBJ2-7 and V is TRBV10-3, with 7 bases identical to TRBD2. The CDR3 loop spans 14 amino acids. Germline V gives CDR1 ENHRY, CDR2 SYGVKD. J lost 5 bases, V lost 6 bases, and 10 bases had no gene match. CDR3 region: CAIRGTNINNEQYF. The DNA of the CDR3 is TGTGCCATCAGGGGGACTAACATAAACAACGAGCAGTACTTC.

This clone was detected a few times. This chain uses TRBV12-3 or TRBV12-4 with TRBJ1-5; the D gene is possibly TRBD1 (6 bases). The CDR3 is 12 amino acids. V shed 3 bases and J shed 7 bases, with 7 bases lying between them. CDR3 sequence (DNA): TGTGCCAGCAGTTTTGGGGGCCAGCCCCAGCATTTT. This gives the protein CASSFGGQPQHF.

The rearrangement joins TRBV19 to TRBJ1-6; 8 nucleotides match TRBD1. In germline, CDR1 is LNHDA, CDR2 SQIVND (reference sequence). The CDR3 consists of 14 residues. V was pared by 5 bases and J by 10 bases, with 7 bases of the junction left unmatched. The DNA of the CDR3 is TGTGCCAGTAGTTCCTCAGGGGGCGAATCACCCCTCCACTTT. This translates into CASSSSGGESPLHF.

The gene calls are TRBV5-1 and TRBJ2-1; D is perhaps TRBD1 (8 bases). This CDR3 is 13 amino acids long. Germline V gene data show CDR1 as SGHRS and CDR2 as YFSETQ. V lost 3 bases to trimming and J lost 9 bases, with 13 bases between them. The CDR3, as DNA: TGCGCCAGCAGCTCCAACAGGGGGGGTGAGCAGTTCTTC. It is translated as CASSSNRGGEQFF.

The chain links TRBV10-3 to TRBJ1-1; no reliable D call. Germline loops: CDR1 ENHRY, CDR2 SYGVKD. Trimming shortened V by 0 bases and J by 4 bases, and 9 bases separated the two germline ends. The CDR3 consists of 14 residues. The CDR3 here is CAISESVGSTEAFF. The CDR3 region has the DNA TGTGCCATCAGTGAGTCGGTAGGGAGCACTGAAGCTTTCTTT.

The chain employs TRBV19 and TRBJ1-5; TRBD1 agrees at 9 bases. The CDR3 extends over 16 amino acids. Trimming cost V 4 bases and J 7 bases; bases outside gene matches: 11. Germline values: CDR1 LNHDA, CDR2 SQIVND (reference sequence). For the CDR3, the DNA is TGTGCCAGTAGTAATCGTCCACAGGGGGCTGGGCAGCCCCAGCATTTT. Translated: CASSNRPQGAGQPQHF.

The chain uses TRBV5-6 and TRBJ2-5, with D possibly TRBD2 on 6 matching bases. V was trimmed by 4 bases and J by 2 bases, leaving 12 bases between them. The CDR3 covers 14 residues. Germline V gives CDR1 SGHDT, CDR2 YYEEEE. The CDR3 nucleotides are TGTGCCAGCAGCCGACCGGGACTTCAAGAGACCCAGTACTTC. Amino acid sequence: CASSRPGLQETQYF. Using reference TRBV5-6 and TRBJ2-5 for the parts outside the CDR3, the full variable domain is DAGVTQSPTHLIKTRGQQVTLRCSPKSGHDTVSWYQQALGQGPQFIFQYYEEEERQRGNFPDRFSGHQFPNYSSELNVNALLLGDSALYLCASSRPGLQETQYFGPGTRLLVL.

The genes are TRBV5-1 and TRBJ2-7, with D perhaps matching TRBD2 (5 bases). CDR3 length equals 14 residues. The V end was cut by 7 bases, the J end by 1 base, with 15 bases between. Germline V gives CDR1 SGHRS, CDR2 YFSETQ. CDR3 region: CASSVRGRSYEQYF. The CDR3 DNA follows: TGCGCCAGCTCAGTACGGGGAAGATCCTACGAGCAGTACTTC. Using reference TRBV5-1 and TRBJ2-7 for the parts outside the CDR3, the full variable domain is KAGVTQTPRYLIKTRGQQVTLSCSPISGHRSVSWYQQTPGQGLQFLFEYFSETQRNKGNFPGRFSGRQFSNSRSEMNVSTLELGDSALYLCASSVRGRSYEQYFGPGTRLTVT.

This clone has a handful of counts. This chain joins TRBV2 and TRBJ2-7, with a possible D match to TRBD1 (6 bases). Germline V gene sequence: CDR1 SNHLY, CDR2 FYNNEI. CDR3 length equals 13 residues. V shed 7 bases and J shed 4 bases, with 14 bases lying between them. The CDR3 DNA reads TGTGCCAGCAAACTAGGCAGGGGATACGAGCAGTACTTC. Translating gives CASKLGRGYEQYF. Variable domain in full (rest from reference TRBV2 and TRBJ2-7): EPEVTQTPSHQVTQMGQEVILRCVPISNHLYFYWYRQILGQKVEFLVSFYNNEISEKSEIFDDQFSVERPDGSNFTLKIRSTKLEDSAMYFCASKLGRGYEQYFGPGTRLTVT.

This clone was seen only once. This chain joins TRBV10-3 and TRBJ1-6, with D unresolved. The CDR3 sequence is 14 residues long. Germline V gene data show CDR1 as ENHRY and CDR2 as SYGVKD. Trimming took off 1 base at V and 9 bases at J, with 10 bases between the two ends. The CDR3 region has the DNA TGTGCCATCAGTGAGTTCGAAGCGGGTTCACCCCTCCACTTT. Encoded protein: CAISEFEAGSPLHF.

The V gene is TRBV5-1, the J gene TRBJ2-7; the D gene is possibly TRBD2 (5 bases). Germline V lookup: CDR1 SGHRS, CDR2 YFSETQ. V was clipped by 4 bases and J by 3 bases, with 14 bases between them. The CDR3 sequence is 14 residues long. The CDR3 protein is CASSVSGAHYEQYF. The CDR3 DNA reads as TGCGCCAGCAGCGTGAGCGGAGCCCACTACGAGCAGTACTTC.

On this clone itself: Other DNA sequences in this specimen translate into the identical CDR3. The V gene is TRBV5-1, the J gene TRBJ2-1, with TRBD1 as a possible D gene (7 bases). V was pared by 0 bases and J by 4 bases, with 11 bases between. The CDR3 spans 15 residues. From germline, CDR1 is SGHRS and CDR2 YFSETQ. CDR3 in amino acids: CASSLGQGGYNEQFF. The CDR3 region has the DNA TGCGCCAGCAGCTTGGGCCAGGGGGGATACAATGAGCAGTTCTTC.

This rearrangement joins TRBV7-2 to TRBJ1-6, with TRBD1 matching 11 bases. The V and J ends lost 5 bases and 6 bases, in that order; junction bases with no gene match: 9. Looked up from germline, CDR1 is SGHTA and CDR2 is FQGNSA. The length of the CDR3 is 17 residues. CDR3 in amino acids: CASSLRTGGAFNSPLHF. CDR3 in DNA: TGTGCCAGCAGCCTAAGGACAGGGGGCGCTTTTAATTCACCCCTCCACTTT.

This chain links TRBV5-5 with TRBJ1-6, with TRBD1 as a possible D gene (6 bases). Between the trimmed V and J ends, which lost 2 bases and 6 bases, there was a span of 12 bases. There are 15 residues in the CDR3. Germline V lookup: CDR1 SGHKS, CDR2 YYEKEE (reference sequence). CDR3 nucleotide sequence: TGTGCCAGCAGCTTATCCCCCAGGGGTAATTCACCCCTCCACTTT. It codes for CASSLSPRGNSPLHF.

The J gene is TRBJ1-2, the V gene TRBV6-5, with D hard to call. V was shortened by 0 bases and J by 2 bases, with 10 bases between the two germline ends. Germline V gives CDR1 MNHEY, CDR2 SVGAGI. The CDR3 is 15 amino acids. The CDR3 region has the DNA TGTGCCAGCAGTTACTCCCCCGGCGGGAACTATGGCTACACCTTC. This encodes CASSYSPGGNYGYTF.

The chain uses TRBV7-9 and TRBJ1-1; perhaps TRBD1 as D (6 bases). This CDR3 has 14 residues. Germline V gives CDR1 SEHNR, CDR2 FQNEAQ (reference sequence). The germline V and J ends were trimmed by 5 bases and 4 bases, with 14 bases remaining between them. The CDR3: CASSIREGGTEAFF. The CDR3 region has the DNA TGTGCCAGCAGCATCAGGGAAGGGGGCACTGAAGCTTTCTTT.

As concerns this clone: An end of the junction differs from the germline gene, which may be a read error. The J gene is TRBJ1-3, the V gene TRBV7-7; D uncertain. CDR1 SSHAT and CDR2 FNYEAQ come from the germline V gene (reference sequence). This CDR3 comprises 16 residues. The CDR3 here is CASSFGGSTSGNTIYF. The CDR3 coding sequence is TGTGCTAGCAGCTTTGGAGGCAGCACCTCTGGAAACACCATATATTTT.

V and J are TRBV29-1 and TRBJ2-3; 8 bases line up with TRBD2. After removal of 6 bases from V and 0 bases from J, the junction contained 20 bases not matched to a gene. Germline lookup yields CDR1 SQVTM and CDR2 ANQGSEA. CDR3 length equals 19 residues. CDR3 coding DNA: TGCAGCGTCGGCACACCTCGTGTTAGCGGGGTTCTTAGCACAGATACGCAGTATTTT. Its protein product is CSVGTPRVSGVLSTDTQYF.